Below, 13 T cell receptor beta chains from the same sample are listed, as sequenced in a study of type 1 and type 2 diabetes patients. Genomic DNA was the PCR template. Amplification of the beta chain CDR3 used 30 forward and 13 reverse multiplex primers. TCRdb re-called the multiplex PCR reads with MiXCR, one entry per CDR3 protein. The table has 250,000 or so distinct CDR3 sequences, around 47% seen once. Material for sequencing was peripheral blood mononuclear cells (PBMCs). The receptors come from a man aged 18 to 35 with type 2 diabetes.

The chain has TRBV2 and TRBJ2-5, with 8 bases lining up with TRBD2. The V gene's germline CDR1 is SNHLY and CDR2 FYNNEI. The CDR3 is made up of 16 amino acids. With V trimmed by 1 base and J by 4 bases, 8 bases remained unmatched. In nucleotides, the CDR3 is TGTGCCAGCAGTGAAGAAAGCGGGGGCCCCGGAGAGACCCAGTACTTC. Translation gives CASSEESGGPGETQYF.

This clonotype is a singleton in its sample. The DNA of the CDR3 is TGTGCCACCAGTGAGGGGAACACTGAAGCTTTCTTT. This gives the protein CATSEGNTEAFF. This chain links TRBV24-1 with TRBJ1-1; D gene unclear. CDR3 size: 12 residues. Trimming shortened V by 4 bases and J by 1 base, and 3 bases separated the two germline ends. CDR1 KGHDR and CDR2 SFDVKD come from the germline V gene.

J is TRBJ2-2 and V is TRBV12-3 or TRBV12-4; no definite D call. Trimming took 3 bases from V and 5 from J, leaving 13 bases between them. This CDR3 region has 15 residues. CDR3 in amino acids: CASSFVKGWTGELFF. DNA for the CDR3: TGTGCCAGCAGTTTCGTCAAAGGGTGGACCGGGGAGCTGTTTTTT.

This clonotype occurred many times. The chain recombines TRBV19 with TRBJ2-5, with 9 bases that match TRBD1. J lost 2 bases, V lost 6 bases, and 7 bases had no gene match. Germline CDR1 reads LNHDA; CDR2 reads SQIVND (reference sequence). The CDR3 sequence is 15 residues long. CDR3 region: CASRPTGQGQETQYF. CDR3 DNA sequence: TGTGCCAGTAGACCAACGGGACAGGGACAAGAGACCCAGTACTTC. The full variable domain, in which reference TRBV19 and TRBJ2-5 provide the parts outside the CDR3, is DGGITQSPKYLFRKEGQNVTLSCEQNLNHDAMYWYRQDPGQGLRLIYYSQIVNDFQKGDIAEGYSVSREKKESFPLTVTSAQKNPTAFYLCASRPTGQGQETQYFGPGTRLLVL.

The rearrangement uses TRBV10-1 and TRBJ1-4; no clear D gene. The V gene lost 7 bases and the J gene lost 4 bases, with 13 bases spanning the gap. CDR1 is WNHNN, CDR2 SYGVQD, per germline (reference sequence). This CDR3 has 14 amino acids. The CDR3 bases are TGCGCCAGCAACGCGGCAGGCAATAATGAAAAACTGTTTTTT. Its protein is CASNAAGNNEKLFF.

As to this clonotype: Likely a read error: the CDR3 ends without its conserved phenylalanine or tryptophan. The chain uses TRBV9 and TRBJ2-1, with TRBD2 matching over 8 bases. CDR1 and CDR2 (germline): SGDLS, YYNGEE. Trimming cost V 4 bases and J 8 bases; bases outside gene matches: 8. The CDR3 consists of 14 residues. CDR3 in amino acids: CASSLSGTRYEQFL. CDR3 nucleotides: TGTGCCAGCAGCCTTAGCGGGACTAGGTATGAGCAGTTCCTC.

The chain links TRBV30 to TRBJ2-7; 9 nucleotides align to TRBD1. Trimming cost V 2 bases and J 1 base; bases outside gene matches: 15. In germline, CDR1 is GTSNPN, CDR2 SVGIG (reference sequence). The CDR3 contains 18 residues. The CDR3 bases are TGTGCCTGGAGTACCAGGACAGGGGAAGGATTTGAGTCCTACGAGCAGTACTTC. Translated: CAWSTRTGEGFESYEQYF.

The chain is built from TRBV19 and TRBJ1-5; TRBD1 agrees at 7 bases. The V gene's germline CDR1 is LNHDA and CDR2 SQIVND (reference sequence). V was pared by 7 bases and J by 6 bases, with 9 bases of the junction left unmatched. CDR3 size: 14 residues. Here the CDR3 reads CASTRQGGSQPQHF. The CDR3 DNA follows: TGTGCCAGTACCAGACAGGGCGGGAGTCAGCCCCAGCATTTT.

Notes on this clonotype: This may stem from a read error, because a much larger clone lies one nucleotide away. The rearrangement joins TRBV25-1 to TRBJ2-1; the D is unclear. This CDR3 region has 11 residues. CDR1 and CDR2 (germline): MGHDK, SYGVNS. The CDR3 bases are TGTGCCAGCAGTGAATACAATAAGCAGTTCTTC. It yields the protein CASSEYNKQFF.

The rearrangement uses TRBV10-1 and TRBJ2-7; possibly TRBD2 for D (5 bases). Germline V gives CDR1 WNHNN, CDR2 SYGVQD (reference sequence). V lost 4 bases, J lost 6 bases, and 16 bases lay in between. This CDR3 has 14 amino acids. The CDR3 DNA follows: TGCGCCAGCAGTGGGGAGCATCGATCGGGCGAGCAGTACTTC. Amino acids: CASSGEHRSGEQYF.

CDR3 in amino acids: CASSDLWGQETQYF. In nucleotides, the CDR3 is TGTGCCAGCTCCGATTTGTGGGGGCAAGAGACCCAGTACTTC. V usage is TRBV18 and J usage is TRBJ2-5; D possibly matches TRBD1 or TRBD2 (5 bases each). Trimming shortened V by 6 bases and J by 2 bases, and 13 bases separated the two germline ends. CDR3 size: 14 residues. Germline CDR1 and CDR2: KGHSH and LQKENI.

This clonotype has a count of ten or more. V and J are TRBV25-1 and TRBJ2-7, with 7 bases identical to TRBD1. There are 13 residues in the CDR3. V lost 6 bases, J lost 1 base, and 3 bases stayed unmatched. Germline V CDR1 and CDR2: MGHDK, SYGVNS. This CDR3 reads CASSSGGSYEQYF. CDR3 bases: TGTGCCAGCAGCTCAGGGGGTTCCTACGAGCAGTACTTC.

This chain links TRBV12-3 or TRBV12-4 with TRBJ2-1; the D call may be TRBD1 or TRBD2 (5 bases each). The CDR3 length is 12 residues. V was trimmed by 6 bases and J by 8 bases, leaving 11 bases between them. The CDR3 loop is CASSMRGDEQFF. Written as DNA, the CDR3 is TGTGCCAGCAGCATGAGGGGCGATGAGCAGTTCTTC.